Listed below are T cell receptor beta chains from one sample, sequenced in a study of blood T cell repertoires in COVID-19. Clones were sequenced by immunoSEQ multiplex PCR, and TCRdb holds only the in-frame ones, with some missing. The sample records approximately 160,000 clones, approximately 80% being singletons. Input material: PBMCs or T cells enriched from blood (not recorded which). The receptors derive from a man aged 35 to 55 who had recovered from COVID-19. CDR3s include the opening cysteine and the closing phenylalanine or tryptophan. D genes are given only for firm matches. A row's size may be missing; if present it is once, few, many or a size class.

cdr3_length	d_call	v_call	j_call	clone_size	cdr3_aa	cdr3_nt
14	TRBD2	TRBV14	TRBJ2-1	NA	CASSQSLLLALQFF	TGTGCCAGCAGCCAAAGCCTCCTACTAGCGCTGCAGTTCTTC
16	TRBD2	TRBV9	TRBJ2-3	NA	CASSVTSGRFFDTQYF	TGTGCCAGCAGCGTAACTAGCGGGAGGTTTTTTGATACGCAGTATTTT
14	NA	TRBV15	TRBJ1-2	NA	CATSRDRGVGGYTF	TGTGCCACCAGCAGAGATCGGGGGGTCGGAGGCTACACCTTC
14	NA	TRBV9	TRBJ1-2	NA	CASSLDAGRRGYTF	TGTGCCAGCAGCCTAGATGCGGGGCGGAGGGGCTACACCTTC
14	TRBD1	TRBV19	TRBJ1-2	NA	CASSEGAYFYGYTF	TGTGCCAGTAGTGAGGGGGCGTATTTCTATGGCTACACCTTC
14	TRBD2	TRBV9	TRBJ2-5	NA	CASSVAGAGGSQYF	TGTGCCAGCAGCGTAGCGGGAGCGGGGGGGTCCCAGTACTTC
16	NA	TRBV24-1	TRBJ2-2	NA	CATSDWNPKGTGELFF	TGTGCCACCAGTGATTGGAATCCCAAGGGGACCGGGGAGCTGTTTTTT
15	TRBD1	TRBV5-6	TRBJ2-3	NA	CASSKDRDGADTQYF	TGTGCCAGCAGCAAAGACAGGGACGGGGCAGATACGCAGTATTTT
11	NA	TRBV6-4	TRBJ2-3	NA	CASSAGDTQYF	TGTGCCAGCAGTGCAGGGGATACGCAGTATTTT
15	TRBD1	TRBV30	TRBJ1-2	few	CAWLLFRGLDYGYTF	TGTGCCTGGCTTCTTTTCAGGGGGCTTGACTATGGCTACACCTTC
16	NA	TRBV6-2/TRBV6-3	TRBJ1-4	NA	CASSPPKGRGFEKLFF	TGTGCCAGCAGTCCACCAAAGGGGCGAGGATTTGAAAAACTGTTTTTT
14	TRBD1	TRBV5-6	TRBJ2-5	NA	CASSIPTGQETQYF	TGTGCCAGCAGCATCCCGACAGGGCAAGAGACCCAGTACTTC
15	NA	TRBV6-5	TRBJ1-2	few	CASSYGRRNPYGYTF	TGTGCCAGCAGTTACGGGAGAAGGAACCCTTATGGCTACACCTTC
13	NA	TRBV12-3/TRBV12-4	TRBJ1-1	medium-sized	CASSRAGATEAFF	TGTGCCAGCTCCCGGGCAGGGGCCACTGAAGCTTTCTTT
14	TRBD1	TRBV6-5	TRBJ1-3	few	CASRTGASGNTIYF	TGTGCCAGTCGCACAGGGGCCTCTGGAAACACCATATATTTT
16	NA	TRBV2	TRBJ1-3	once	CASSVRDSSSGNTIYF	TGTGCCAGCAGTGTTCGCGACAGTTCTTCTGGAAACACCATATATTTT
16	TRBD1	TRBV19	TRBJ2-1	NA	CASSKRAGGKGNEQFF	TGTGCCAGTAGCAAACGGGCAGGGGGCAAGGGCAATGAGCAGTTCTTC
14	TRBD2	TRBV2	TRBJ2-5	once	CASRRGTNQETQYF	TGTGCCAGCAGGCGGGGGACTAACCAAGAGACCCAGTACTTC
15	NA	TRBV19	TRBJ2-2	few	CASSIAQGGTGELFF	TGTGCCAGTAGTATAGCCCAGGGGGGAACCGGGGAGCTGTTTTTT
16	TRBD2	TRBV11-3	TRBJ2-3	NA	CASSPPGGGGTDTQYF	TGTGCCAGCAGCCCCCCGGGGGGAGGAGGGACGGATACGCAGTATTTT
17	TRBD1	TRBV6-6	TRBJ1-5	NA	CASSPPGTGDSNQPQHF	TGTGCCAGCAGTCCCCCCGGGACAGGGGACAGCAATCAGCCCCAGCATTTT
15	TRBD2	TRBV7-2	TRBJ2-1	NA	CASSQTSGGTNEQFF	TGTGCCAGCAGCCAGACTAGCGGGGGGACCAATGAGCAGTTCTTC
12	NA	TRBV12-5	TRBJ2-5	few	CASGRFGGTQYF	TGTGCTAGTGGCCGGTTCGGGGGGACCCAGTACTTC
14	NA	TRBV5-1	TRBJ1-1	NA	CASSSLLGGAEAFF	TGCGCCAGCAGCTCCCTCCTCGGGGGGGCTGAAGCTTTCTTT
13	NA	TRBV12-3/TRBV12-4	TRBJ1-6	few	CASSLSRNSPLHF	TGTGCCAGCAGTTTAAGCAGGAATTCACCCCTCCACTTT
12	TRBD1	TRBV3-1/TRBV3-2	TRBJ1-1	NA	CASSPWTGKAFF	TGTGCCAGCAGCCCATGGACAGGGAAAGCTTTCTTT
16	TRBD1	TRBV5-1	TRBJ2-3	NA	CASSFQGVRGTDTQYF	TGCGCCAGCAGTTTTCAGGGCGTCAGGGGGACAGATACGCAGTATTTT
15	NA	TRBV5-1	TRBJ2-2	NA	CASSLEGLGTGELFF	TGCGCCAGCAGCTTGGAGGGGTTGGGCACCGGGGAGCTGTTTTTT
13	TRBD1	TRBV7-9	TRBJ2-7	NA	CASSARTGAEQYF	TGTGCCAGCAGCGCCCGAACAGGGGCCGAGCAGTACTTC
14	NA	TRBV27	TRBJ1-6	once	CASSLGRLDSPLHF	TGTGCCAGCAGTTTAGGAAGACTCGATTCACCCCTCCACTTT
11	NA	TRBV6-2/TRBV6-3	TRBJ1-2	NA	CASSYTDGYTF	TGTGCCAGCAGTTATACTGATGGCTACACCTTC
13	NA	TRBV30	TRBJ1-1	once	CAWRPQAWTEAFF	TGTGCCTGGAGACCCCAGGCCTGGACTGAAGCTTTCTTT
15	TRBD1	TRBV6-5	TRBJ1-2	NA	CASTRGGQGAEGYTF	TGTGCCAGCACTCGGGGGGGACAGGGGGCGGAGGGCTACACCTTC
15	NA	TRBV9	TRBJ2-5	NA	CASSVWGSSQETQYF	TGTGCCAGCAGCGTCTGGGGCAGCTCCCAAGAGACCCAGTACTTC
13	NA	TRBV6-5	TRBJ1-1	NA	CASSYYRYTEAFF	TGTGCCAGCAGTTACTATCGGTATACTGAAGCTTTCTTT
16	NA	TRBV3-1/TRBV3-2	TRBJ1-1	once	CASSQEMFAENTEAFF	TGTGCCAGCAGCCAAGAAATGTTTGCAGAGAACACTGAAGCTTTCTTT
14	TRBD1	TRBV5-1	TRBJ2-5	once	CASSLATGGETQYF	TGCGCCAGCAGCTTGGCCACAGGGGGGGAGACCCAGTACTTC
15	TRBD1	TRBV5-4	TRBJ2-1	NA	CASSSRGQPNNEQFF	TGTGCCAGCAGCTCCAGGGGGCAACCCAACAATGAGCAGTTCTTC
13	NA	TRBV30	TRBJ1-3	NA	CAWSVLVGNTIYF	TGTGCCTGGAGTGTACTAGTCGGAAACACCATATATTTT
14	NA	TRBV6-1	TRBJ2-5	NA	CASSEGRGLEVQYF	TGTGCCAGCAGTGAAGGGAGGGGGCTCGAGGTCCAGTACTTC
14	NA	TRBV6-4	TRBJ1-2	NA	CARSTYRVWNGYTF	TGTGCCAGATCTACATACAGGGTTTGGAATGGCTACACCTTC
11	NA	TRBV24-1	TRBJ1-1	NA	CATSDPYGAFF	TGTGCCACCAGTGACCCCTATGGAGCTTTCTTT